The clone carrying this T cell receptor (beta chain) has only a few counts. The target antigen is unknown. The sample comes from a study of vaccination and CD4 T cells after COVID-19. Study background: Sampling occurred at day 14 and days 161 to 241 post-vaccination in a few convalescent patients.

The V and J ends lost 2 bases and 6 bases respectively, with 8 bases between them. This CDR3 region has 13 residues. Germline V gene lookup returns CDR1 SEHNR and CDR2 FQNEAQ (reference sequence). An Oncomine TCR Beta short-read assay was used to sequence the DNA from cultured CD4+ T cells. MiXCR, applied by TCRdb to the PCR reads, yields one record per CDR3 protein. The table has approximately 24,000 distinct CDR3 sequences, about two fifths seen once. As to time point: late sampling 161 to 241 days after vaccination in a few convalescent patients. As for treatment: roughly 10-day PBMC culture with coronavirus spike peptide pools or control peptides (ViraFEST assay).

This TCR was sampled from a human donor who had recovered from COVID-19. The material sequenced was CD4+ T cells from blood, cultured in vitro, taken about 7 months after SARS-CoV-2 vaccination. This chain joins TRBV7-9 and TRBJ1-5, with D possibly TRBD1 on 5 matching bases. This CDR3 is CASSLMGGQPQHF. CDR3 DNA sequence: TGTGCCAGCAGCTTAATGGGGGGTCAGCCCCAGCATTTT.